This T cell receptor beta chain was documented in a study of PD-1 blockade in classical Hodgkin lymphoma. Study-level findings and limits: Patients starting nivolumab less than 1 year after ASCT had lower diversity and were excluded from later analyses. The repertoire differences lack a defined cause, possibly disease activity or prior therapy. Before treatment, complete responders showed about the same diversity as newly diagnosed patients.

CDR1 and CDR2 from the germline V gene are LGHNT and FRNRAP. The CDR3 length is 16 residues. V was pared by 2 bases and J by 1 base, with 5 bases of the junction left unmatched. With respect to this clone: Its cognate antigen is unknown.

All trial patients relapsed after autologous stem cell transplantation. Sequencing used immunoSEQ multiplex PCR; TCRdb keeps in-frame clones, though not all of them. The repertoire holds approximately 52,000 clones, 73% seen once, with more than 13% in the top ten. This chain connects TRBV12-5 to TRBJ1-1; 9 bases are a match to TRBD1. This TCR was recovered from a human donor with classical Hodgkin lymphoma. The specimen was peripheral blood mononuclear cells (PBMCs), collected before the second cycle of nivolumab. CDR3 sequence (DNA): TGTGCTAGTGGTTTGTCCAAGGACAGGGGGAACACTGAAGCTTTCTTT. This codes for CASGLSKDRGNTEAFF.